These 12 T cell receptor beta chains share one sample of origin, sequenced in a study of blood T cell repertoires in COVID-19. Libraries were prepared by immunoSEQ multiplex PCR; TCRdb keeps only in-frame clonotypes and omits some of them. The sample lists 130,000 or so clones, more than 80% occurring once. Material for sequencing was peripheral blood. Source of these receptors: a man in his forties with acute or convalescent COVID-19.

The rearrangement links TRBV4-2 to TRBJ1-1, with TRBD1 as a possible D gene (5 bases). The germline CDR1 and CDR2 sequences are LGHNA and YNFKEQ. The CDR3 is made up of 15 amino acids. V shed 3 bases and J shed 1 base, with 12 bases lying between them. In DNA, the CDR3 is TGTGCCAGCAGCCAGGCACAGGACCGGAACACTGAAGCTTTCTTT. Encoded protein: CASSQAQDRNTEAFF.

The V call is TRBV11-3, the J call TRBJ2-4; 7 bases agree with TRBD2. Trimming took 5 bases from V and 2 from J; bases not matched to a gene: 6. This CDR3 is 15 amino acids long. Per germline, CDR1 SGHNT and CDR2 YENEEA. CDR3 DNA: TGTGCCAGCAGCAAATCCGGGGGGACCAAAAACATTCAGTACTTC. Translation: CASSKSGGTKNIQYF.

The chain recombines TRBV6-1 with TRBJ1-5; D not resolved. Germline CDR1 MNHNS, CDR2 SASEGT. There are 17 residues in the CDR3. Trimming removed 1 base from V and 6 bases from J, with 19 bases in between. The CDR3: CASSEDWGASHGQPQHF. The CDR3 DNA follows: TGTGCCAGCAGTGAAGATTGGGGAGCAAGTCATGGTCAGCCCCAGCATTTT.

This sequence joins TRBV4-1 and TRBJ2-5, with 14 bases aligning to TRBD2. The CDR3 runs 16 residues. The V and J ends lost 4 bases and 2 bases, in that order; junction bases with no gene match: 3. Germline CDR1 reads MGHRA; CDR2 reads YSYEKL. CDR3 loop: CASSPRLAGGQETQYF. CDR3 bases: TGCGCCAGCAGCCCTAGACTAGCGGGGGGGCAAGAGACCCAGTACTTC.

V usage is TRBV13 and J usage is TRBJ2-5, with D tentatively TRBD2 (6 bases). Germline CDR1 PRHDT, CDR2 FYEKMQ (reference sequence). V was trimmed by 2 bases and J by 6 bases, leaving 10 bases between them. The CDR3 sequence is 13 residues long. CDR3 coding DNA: TGTGCCAGCAGCTTATACGGGAGTCAGACCCAGTACTTC. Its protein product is CASSLYGSQTQYF.

The CDR3 region has the DNA TGTGCCAGCAGTTACTCGATGGCCAAGTATGGCTACACCTTC. This gives the protein CASSYSMAKYGYTF. This chain connects TRBV6-2 or TRBV6-3 to TRBJ1-2; D gene uncertain. The germline V gene encodes CDR1 MNHEY and CDR2 SVGEGT. The germline V and J ends were trimmed by 0 bases and 5 bases, with 10 bases remaining between them. The CDR3 is made up of 14 amino acids.

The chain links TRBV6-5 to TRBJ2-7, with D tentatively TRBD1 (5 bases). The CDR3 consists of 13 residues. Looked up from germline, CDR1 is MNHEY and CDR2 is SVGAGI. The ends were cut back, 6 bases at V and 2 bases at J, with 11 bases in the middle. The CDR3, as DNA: TGTGCCAGCAGGACAGCATTAACCTACGAGCAGTACTTC. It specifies CASRTALTYEQYF.

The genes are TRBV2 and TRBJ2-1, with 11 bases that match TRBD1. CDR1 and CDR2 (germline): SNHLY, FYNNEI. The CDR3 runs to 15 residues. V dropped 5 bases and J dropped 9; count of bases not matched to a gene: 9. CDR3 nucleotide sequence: TGTGCCAGCAGTCCGGACAGGGGGCTCCGGAGTGAGCAGTTCTTC. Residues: CASSPDRGLRSEQFF.

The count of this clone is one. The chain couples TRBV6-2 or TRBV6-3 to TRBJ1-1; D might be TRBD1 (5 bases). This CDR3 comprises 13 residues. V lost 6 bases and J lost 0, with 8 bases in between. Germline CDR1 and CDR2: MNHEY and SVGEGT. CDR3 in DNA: TGTGCCAGCAGCTCGACAGTGAACACTGAAGCTTTCTTT. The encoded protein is CASSSTVNTEAFF.

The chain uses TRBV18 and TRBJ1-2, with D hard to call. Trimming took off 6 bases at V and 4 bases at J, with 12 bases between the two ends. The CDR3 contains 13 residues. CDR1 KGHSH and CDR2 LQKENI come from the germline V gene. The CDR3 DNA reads TGTGCCAGCTCCGAACGGAGCATCTATGGCTACACCTTC. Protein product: CASSERSIYGYTF.

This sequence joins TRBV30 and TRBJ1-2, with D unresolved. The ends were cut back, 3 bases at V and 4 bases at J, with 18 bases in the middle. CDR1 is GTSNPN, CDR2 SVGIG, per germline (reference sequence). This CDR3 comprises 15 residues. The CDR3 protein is CAWRPFLGSLYGYTF. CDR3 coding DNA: TGTGCCTGGAGGCCCTTCCTGGGCAGCCTCTATGGCTACACCTTC.

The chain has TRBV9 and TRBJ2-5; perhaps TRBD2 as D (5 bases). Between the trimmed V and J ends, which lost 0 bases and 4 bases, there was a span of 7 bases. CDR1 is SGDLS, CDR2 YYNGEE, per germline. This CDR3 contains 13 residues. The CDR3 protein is CASSVAGVETQYF. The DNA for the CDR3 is TGTGCCAGCAGCGTAGCCGGGGTAGAGACCCAGTACTTC.